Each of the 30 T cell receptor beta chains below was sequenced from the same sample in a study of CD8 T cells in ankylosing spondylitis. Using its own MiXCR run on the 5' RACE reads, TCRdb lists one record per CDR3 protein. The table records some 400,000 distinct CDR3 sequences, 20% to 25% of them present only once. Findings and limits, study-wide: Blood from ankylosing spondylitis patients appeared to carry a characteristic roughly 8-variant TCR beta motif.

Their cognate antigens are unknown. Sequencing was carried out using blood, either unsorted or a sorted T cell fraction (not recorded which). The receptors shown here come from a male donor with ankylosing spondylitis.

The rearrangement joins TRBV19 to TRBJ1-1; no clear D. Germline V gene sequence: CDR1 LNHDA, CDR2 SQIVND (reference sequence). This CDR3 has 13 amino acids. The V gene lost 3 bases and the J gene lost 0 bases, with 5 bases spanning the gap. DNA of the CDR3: TGTGCCAGTAGTATTCAGATGAACACTGAAGCTTTCTTT. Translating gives CASSIQMNTEAFF.

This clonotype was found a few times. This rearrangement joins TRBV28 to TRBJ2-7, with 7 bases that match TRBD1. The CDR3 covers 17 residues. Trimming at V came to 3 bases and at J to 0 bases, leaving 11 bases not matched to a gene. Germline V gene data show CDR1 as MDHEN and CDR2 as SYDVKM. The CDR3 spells CASSFHFPGQSSYEQYF. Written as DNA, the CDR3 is TGTGCCAGCAGTTTTCATTTTCCGGGACAGAGCTCCTACGAGCAGTACTTC.

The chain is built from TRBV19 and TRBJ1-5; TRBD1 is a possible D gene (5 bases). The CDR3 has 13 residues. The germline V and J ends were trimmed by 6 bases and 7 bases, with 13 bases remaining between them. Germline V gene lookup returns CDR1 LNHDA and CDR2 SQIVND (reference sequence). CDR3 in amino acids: CASRPPSGQPQHF. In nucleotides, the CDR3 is TGTGCCAGTAGGCCCCCCTCAGGGCAGCCCCAGCATTTT.

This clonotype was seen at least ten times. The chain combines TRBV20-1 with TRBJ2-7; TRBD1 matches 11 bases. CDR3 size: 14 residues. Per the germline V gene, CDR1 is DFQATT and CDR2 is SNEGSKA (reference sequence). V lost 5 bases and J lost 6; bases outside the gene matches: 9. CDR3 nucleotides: TGCAGTGCTGGGGGACAGGGGGAGTTAGGCGAGCAGTACTTC. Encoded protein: CSAGGQGELGEQYF.

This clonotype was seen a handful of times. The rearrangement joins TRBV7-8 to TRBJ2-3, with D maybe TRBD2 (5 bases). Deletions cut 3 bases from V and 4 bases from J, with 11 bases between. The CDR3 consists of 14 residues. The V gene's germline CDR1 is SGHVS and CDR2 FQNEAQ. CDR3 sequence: CASSFWEMADTQYF. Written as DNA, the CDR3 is TGTGCCAGCAGCTTTTGGGAGATGGCAGATACGCAGTATTTT.

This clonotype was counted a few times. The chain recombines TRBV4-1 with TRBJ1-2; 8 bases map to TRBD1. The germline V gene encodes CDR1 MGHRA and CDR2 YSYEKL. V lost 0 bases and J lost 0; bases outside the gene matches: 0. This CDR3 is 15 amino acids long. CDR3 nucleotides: TGCGCCAGCAGCCAAGAACAGGGGGCTAACTATGGCTACACCTTC. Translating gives CASSQEQGANYGYTF.

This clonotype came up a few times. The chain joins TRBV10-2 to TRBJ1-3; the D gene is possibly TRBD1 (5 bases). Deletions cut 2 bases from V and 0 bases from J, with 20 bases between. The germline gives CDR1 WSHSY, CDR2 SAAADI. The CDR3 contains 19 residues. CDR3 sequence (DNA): TGCGCCAGCAGTGAGCCAATCTTCCTCGGGGGGGACTCTGGAAACACCATATATTTT. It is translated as CASSEPIFLGGDSGNTIYF.

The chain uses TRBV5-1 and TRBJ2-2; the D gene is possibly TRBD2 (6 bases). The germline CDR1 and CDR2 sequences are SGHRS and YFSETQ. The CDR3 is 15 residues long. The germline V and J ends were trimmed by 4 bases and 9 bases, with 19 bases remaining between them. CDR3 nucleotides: TGCGCCAGCAGCGTCCAGGACTACCAAGGGCGGGAGCTGTTTTTT. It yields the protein CASSVQDYQGRELFF.

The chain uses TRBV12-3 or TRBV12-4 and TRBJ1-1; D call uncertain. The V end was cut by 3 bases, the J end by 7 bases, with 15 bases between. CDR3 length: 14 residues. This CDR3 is CASSFGGRPLEAFF. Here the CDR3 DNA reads TGTGCCAGCAGTTTCGGTGGCCGCCCCCTTGAAGCTTTCTTT.

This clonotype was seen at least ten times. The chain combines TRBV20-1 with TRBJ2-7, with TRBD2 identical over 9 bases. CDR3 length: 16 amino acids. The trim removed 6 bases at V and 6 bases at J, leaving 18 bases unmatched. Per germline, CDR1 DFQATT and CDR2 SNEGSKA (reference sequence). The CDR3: CSAHPGVSGSGVEQYF. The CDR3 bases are TGCAGTGCCCACCCCGGGGTTAGCGGGAGTGGGGTCGAGCAGTACTTC.

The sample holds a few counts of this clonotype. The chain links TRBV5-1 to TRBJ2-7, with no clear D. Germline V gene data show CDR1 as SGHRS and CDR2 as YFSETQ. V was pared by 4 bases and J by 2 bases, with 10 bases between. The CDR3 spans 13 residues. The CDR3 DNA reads TGCGCCAGCAGCCCGACCCCAACCTACGAGCAGTACTTC. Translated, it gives CASSPTPTYEQYF.

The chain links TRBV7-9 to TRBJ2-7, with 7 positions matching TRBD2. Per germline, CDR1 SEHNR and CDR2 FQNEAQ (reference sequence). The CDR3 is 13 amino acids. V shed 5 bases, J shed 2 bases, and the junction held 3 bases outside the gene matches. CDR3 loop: CASSREATYEQYF. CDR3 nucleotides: TGTGCCAGCAGCCGGGAGGCTACCTACGAGCAGTACTTC.

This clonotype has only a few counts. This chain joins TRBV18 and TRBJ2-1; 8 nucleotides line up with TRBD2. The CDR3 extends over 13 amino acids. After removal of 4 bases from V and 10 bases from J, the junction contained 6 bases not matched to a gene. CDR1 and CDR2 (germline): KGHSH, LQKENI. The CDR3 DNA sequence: TGTGCCAGCTCACTAGGACTAGCAGAAGAGCAGTTCTTC. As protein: CASSLGLAEEQFF.

The DNA for the CDR3 is TGTGCCAGCAGCTTAGCGAGGACTAGCGGGAGTCTTCAGTACTTC. It yields the protein CASSLARTSGSLQYF. This chain uses TRBV7-2 with TRBJ2-4; 13 bases match TRBD2. The V gene end was trimmed by 0 bases and the J gene end by 11 bases; junction bases not matched to a gene: 4. This CDR3 is built from 15 residues. Germline values: CDR1 SGHTA, CDR2 FQGNSA.

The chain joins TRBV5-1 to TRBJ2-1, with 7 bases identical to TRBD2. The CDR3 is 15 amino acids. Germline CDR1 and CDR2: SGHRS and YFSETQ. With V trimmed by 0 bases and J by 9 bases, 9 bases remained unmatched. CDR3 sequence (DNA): TGCGCCAGCAGCTTGGGCCTTCAGCGGGACGCTGAGCAGTTCTTC. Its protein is CASSLGLQRDAEQFF.

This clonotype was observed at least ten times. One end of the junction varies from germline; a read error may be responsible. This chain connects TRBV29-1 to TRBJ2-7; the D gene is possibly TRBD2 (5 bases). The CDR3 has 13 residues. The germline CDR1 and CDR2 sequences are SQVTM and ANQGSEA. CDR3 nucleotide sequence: TGCAGCGCTGAAGTCGGGAACACCTACGAGCAGTACTTC. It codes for CSAEVGNTYEQYF.

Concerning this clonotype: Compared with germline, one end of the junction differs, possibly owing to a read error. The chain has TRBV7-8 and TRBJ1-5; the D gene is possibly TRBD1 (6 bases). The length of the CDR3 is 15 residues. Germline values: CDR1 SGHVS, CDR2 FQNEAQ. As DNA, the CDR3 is TGTCCCAGCAGCGTAATCCAGGGGATCGGACAGCCCCAGCATTTT. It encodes CPSSVIQGIGQPQHF.

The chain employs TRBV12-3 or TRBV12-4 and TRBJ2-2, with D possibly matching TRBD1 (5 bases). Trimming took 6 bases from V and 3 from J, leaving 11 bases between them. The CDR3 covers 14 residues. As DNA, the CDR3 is TGTGCCAGCAGGGCAGGGATGTACACCGGGGAGCTGTTTTTT. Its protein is CASRAGMYTGELFF.

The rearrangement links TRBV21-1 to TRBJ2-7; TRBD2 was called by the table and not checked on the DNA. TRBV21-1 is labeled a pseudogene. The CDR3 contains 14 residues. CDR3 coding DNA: TGTGCCAGCAGCACACTAGCGCGCAGCTACGAGCAGTACTTC. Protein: CASSTLARSYEQYF.

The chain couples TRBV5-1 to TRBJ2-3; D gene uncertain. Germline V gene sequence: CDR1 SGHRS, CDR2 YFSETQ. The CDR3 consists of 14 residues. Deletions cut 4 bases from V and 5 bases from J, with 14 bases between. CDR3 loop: CASSIRQAGDTQYF. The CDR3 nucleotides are TGCGCCAGCAGCATCAGACAAGCCGGAGATACGCAGTATTTT. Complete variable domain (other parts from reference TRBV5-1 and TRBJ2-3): KAGVTQTPRYLIKTRGQQVTLSCSPISGHRSVSWYQQTPGQGLQFLFEYFSETQRNKGNFPGRFSGRQFSNSRSEMNVSTLELGDSALYLCASSIRQAGDTQYFGPGTRLTVL.

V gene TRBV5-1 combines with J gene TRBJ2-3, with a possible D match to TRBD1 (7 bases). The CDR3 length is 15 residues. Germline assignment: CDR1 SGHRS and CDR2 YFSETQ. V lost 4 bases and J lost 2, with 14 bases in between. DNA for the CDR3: TGCGCCAGCAGCGCGGGACAGACAAACACAGATACGCAGTATTTT. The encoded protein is CASSAGQTNTDTQYF. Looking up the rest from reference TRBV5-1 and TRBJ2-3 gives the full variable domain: KAGVTQTPRYLIKTRGQQVTLSCSPISGHRSVSWYQQTPGQGLQFLFEYFSETQRNKGNFPGRFSGRQFSNSRSEMNVSTLELGDSALYLCASSAGQTNTDTQYFGPGTRLTVL.

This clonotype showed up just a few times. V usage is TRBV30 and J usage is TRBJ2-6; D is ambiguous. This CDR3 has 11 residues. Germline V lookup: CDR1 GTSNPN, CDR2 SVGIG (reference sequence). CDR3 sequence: CGVSGANVLTF. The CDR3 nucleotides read TGTGGGGTCTCTGGGGCCAACGTCCTGACTTTC.

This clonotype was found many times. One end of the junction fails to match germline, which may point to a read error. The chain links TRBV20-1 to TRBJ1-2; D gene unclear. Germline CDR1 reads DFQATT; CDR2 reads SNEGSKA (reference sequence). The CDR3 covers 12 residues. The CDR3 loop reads CSASNVLSPLLF. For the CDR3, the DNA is TGCAGTGCTAGCAACGTACTGTCTCCCCTACTCTTC.

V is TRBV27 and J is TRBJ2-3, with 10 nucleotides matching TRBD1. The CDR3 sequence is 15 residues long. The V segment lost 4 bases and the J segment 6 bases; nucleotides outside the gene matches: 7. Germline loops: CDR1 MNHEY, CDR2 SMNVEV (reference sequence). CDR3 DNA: TGTGCCAGCAGTTCGCCCGGGACAGGGGTCGATACGCAGTATTTT. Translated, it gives CASSSPGTGVDTQYF.

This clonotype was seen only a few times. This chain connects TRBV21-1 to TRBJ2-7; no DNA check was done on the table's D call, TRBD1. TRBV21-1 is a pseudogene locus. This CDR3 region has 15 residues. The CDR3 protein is CASSKVGTGVYEQYF. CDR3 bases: TGTGCCAGCAGCAAAGTCGGGACAGGGGTCTACGAGCAGTACTTC.

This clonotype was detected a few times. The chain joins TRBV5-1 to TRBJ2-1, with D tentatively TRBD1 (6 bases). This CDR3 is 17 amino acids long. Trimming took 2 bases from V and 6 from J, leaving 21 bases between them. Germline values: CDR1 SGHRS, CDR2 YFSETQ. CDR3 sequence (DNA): TGCGCCAGCAGCTTAAAGCCCCAAGCGAGACAGGTCAATGAGCAGTTCTTC. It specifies CASSLKPQARQVNEQFF.

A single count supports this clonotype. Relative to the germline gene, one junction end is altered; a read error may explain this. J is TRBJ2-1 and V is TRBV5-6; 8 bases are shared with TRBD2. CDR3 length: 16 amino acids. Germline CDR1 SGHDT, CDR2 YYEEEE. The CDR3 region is CACSFLSGGSYNEQFF. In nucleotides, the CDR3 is TGTGCCTGCAGCTTCCTAAGCGGGGGCTCCTACAATGAGCAGTTCTTC. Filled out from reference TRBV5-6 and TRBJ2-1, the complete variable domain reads DAGVTQSPTHLIKTRGQQVTLRCSPKSGHDTVSWYQQALGQGPQFIFQYYEEEERQRGNFPDRFSGHQFPNYSSELNVNALLLGDSALYLCACSFLSGGSYNEQFFGPGTRLTVL.

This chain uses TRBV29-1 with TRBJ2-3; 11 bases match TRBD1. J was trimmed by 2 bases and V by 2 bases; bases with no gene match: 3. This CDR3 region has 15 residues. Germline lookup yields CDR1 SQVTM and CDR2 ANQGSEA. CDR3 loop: CSVELGQGATDTQYF. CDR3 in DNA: TGCAGCGTTGAATTAGGACAGGGGGCCACAGATACGCAGTATTTT.

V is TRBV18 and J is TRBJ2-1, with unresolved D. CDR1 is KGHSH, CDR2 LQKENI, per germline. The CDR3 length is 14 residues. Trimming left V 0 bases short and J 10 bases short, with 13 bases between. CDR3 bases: TGTGCCAGCTCACCACCGAACCCCGGTAGCGAGCAGTTCTTC. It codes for CASSPPNPGSEQFF.

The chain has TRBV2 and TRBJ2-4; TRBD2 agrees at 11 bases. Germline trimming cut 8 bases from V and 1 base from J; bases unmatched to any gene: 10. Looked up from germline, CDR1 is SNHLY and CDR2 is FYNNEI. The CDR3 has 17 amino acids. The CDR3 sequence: CASAGLAGGSAKNIQYF. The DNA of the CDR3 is TGTGCCAGCGCAGGACTAGCGGGTGGGTCGGCCAAAAACATTCAGTACTTC. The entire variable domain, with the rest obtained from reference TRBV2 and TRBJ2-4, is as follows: EPEVTQTPSHQVTQMGQEVILRCVPISNHLYFYWYRQILGQKVEFLVSFYNNEISEKSEIFDDQFSVERPDGSNFTLKIRSTKLEDSAMYFCASAGLAGGSAKNIQYFGAGTRLSVL.